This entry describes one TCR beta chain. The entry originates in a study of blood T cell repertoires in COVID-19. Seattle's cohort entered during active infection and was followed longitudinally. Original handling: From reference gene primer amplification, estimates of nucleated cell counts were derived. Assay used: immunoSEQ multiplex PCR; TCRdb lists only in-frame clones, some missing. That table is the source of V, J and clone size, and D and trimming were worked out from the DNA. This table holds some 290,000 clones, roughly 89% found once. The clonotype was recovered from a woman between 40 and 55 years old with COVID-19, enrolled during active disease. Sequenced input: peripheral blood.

The chain's CDR3 is CASSPRQGGAFF. The CDR3 DNA follows: TGTGCCAGCAGCCCCCGACAGGGTGGAGCTTTCTTT. The chain is built from TRBV9 and TRBJ1-1; 7 bases match TRBD1. Germline loops: CDR1 SGDLS, CDR2 YYNGEE. This CDR3 contains 12 residues. J gave up 10 bases and V 4 bases, and 7 bases lay outside the gene matches.